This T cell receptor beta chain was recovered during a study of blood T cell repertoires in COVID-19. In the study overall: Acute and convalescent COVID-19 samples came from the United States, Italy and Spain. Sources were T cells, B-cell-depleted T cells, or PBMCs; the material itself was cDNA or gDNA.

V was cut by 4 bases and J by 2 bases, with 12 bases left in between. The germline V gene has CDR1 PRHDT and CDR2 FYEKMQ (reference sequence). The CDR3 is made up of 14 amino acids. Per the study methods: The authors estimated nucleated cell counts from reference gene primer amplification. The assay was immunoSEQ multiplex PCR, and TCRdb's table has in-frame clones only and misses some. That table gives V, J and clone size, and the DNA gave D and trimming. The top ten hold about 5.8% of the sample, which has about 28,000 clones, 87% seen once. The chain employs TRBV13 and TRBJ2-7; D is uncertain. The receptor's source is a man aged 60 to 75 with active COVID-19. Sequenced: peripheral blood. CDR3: CASSWRRRTYEQYF. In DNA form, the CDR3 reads TGTGCCAGCAGCTGGAGACGGAGAACCTACGAGCAGTACTTC. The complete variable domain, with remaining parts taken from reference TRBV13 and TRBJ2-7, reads AAGVIQSPRHLIKEKRETATLKCYPIPRHDTVYWYQQGPGQDPQFLISFYEKMQSDKGSIPDRFSAQQFSDYHSELNMSSLELGDSALYFCASSWRRRTYEQYFGPGTRLTVT.